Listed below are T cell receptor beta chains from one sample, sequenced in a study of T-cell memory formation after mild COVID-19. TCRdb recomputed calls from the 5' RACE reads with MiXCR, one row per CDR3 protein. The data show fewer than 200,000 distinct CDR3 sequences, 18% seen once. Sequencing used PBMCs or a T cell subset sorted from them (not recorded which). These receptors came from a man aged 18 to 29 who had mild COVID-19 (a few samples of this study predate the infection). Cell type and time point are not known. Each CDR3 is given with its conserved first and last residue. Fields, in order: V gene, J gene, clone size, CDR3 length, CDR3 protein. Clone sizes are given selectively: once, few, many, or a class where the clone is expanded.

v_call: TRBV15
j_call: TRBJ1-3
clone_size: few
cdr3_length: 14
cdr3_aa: CATSSGQGGNTIYF

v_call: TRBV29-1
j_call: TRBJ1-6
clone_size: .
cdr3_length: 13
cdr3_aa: CSVGRDISSPLHF

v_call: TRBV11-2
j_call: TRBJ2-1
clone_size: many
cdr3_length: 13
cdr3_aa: CASSLGRNNEQFF

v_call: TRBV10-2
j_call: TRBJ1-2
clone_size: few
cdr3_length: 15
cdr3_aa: CASSESRRGIYGYTF

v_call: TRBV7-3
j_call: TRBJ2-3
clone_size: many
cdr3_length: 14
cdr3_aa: CASSFQGHTDTQYF

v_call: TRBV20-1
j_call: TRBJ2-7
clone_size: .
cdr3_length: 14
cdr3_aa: CSAIRTQGPYEQYF

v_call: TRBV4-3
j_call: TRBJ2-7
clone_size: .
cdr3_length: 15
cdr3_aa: CASSQESRAGYEQYF

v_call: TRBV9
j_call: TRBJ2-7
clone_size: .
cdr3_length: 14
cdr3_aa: CASSVGVLAYEQYF

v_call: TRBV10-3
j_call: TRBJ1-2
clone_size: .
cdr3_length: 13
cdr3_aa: CAISESRAFGYTF

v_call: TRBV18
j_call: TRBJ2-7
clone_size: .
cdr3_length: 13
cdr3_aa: CASSWDSPSEQYF

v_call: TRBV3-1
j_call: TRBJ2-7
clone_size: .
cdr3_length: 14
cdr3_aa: CASSQGGQRYEQYF

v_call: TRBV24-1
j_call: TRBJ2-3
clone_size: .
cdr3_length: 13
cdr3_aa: CATSEVETDTQYF

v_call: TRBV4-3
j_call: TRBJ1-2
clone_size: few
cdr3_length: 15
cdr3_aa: CASSTRTEGHYGYTF

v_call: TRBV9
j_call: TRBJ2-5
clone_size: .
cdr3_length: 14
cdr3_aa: CASTPGLARETQYF

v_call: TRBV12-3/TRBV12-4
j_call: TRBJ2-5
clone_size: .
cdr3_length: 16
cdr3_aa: CASNPGQVRYQETQYF

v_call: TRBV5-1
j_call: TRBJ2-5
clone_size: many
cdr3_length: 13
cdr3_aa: CASSLSFQETQYF

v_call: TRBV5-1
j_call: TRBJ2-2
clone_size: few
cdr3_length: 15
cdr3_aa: CASSPTTVTTGELFF

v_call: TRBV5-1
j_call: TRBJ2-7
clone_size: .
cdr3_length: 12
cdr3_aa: CASSTTAYEQYF

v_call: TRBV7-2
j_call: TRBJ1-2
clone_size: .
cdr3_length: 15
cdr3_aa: CASSPGGLGTYGYTF